The 12 T cell receptor beta chains given below trace back to one sample, sequenced in a study of blood T cells in healthy people across ages (dated by TCRdb to between 2014 and 2017). Libraries were built with 5' RACE. The sequencing machine was an Illumina HiSeq 2500. A second PCR of about 6 to 11 cycles was run with a J-beta primer mix and a sample-barcoded 5' primer. The public sequencing data were trimmed at Q25 with fastp and processed into clonotypes with MiXCR by TCRdb, which kept only in-frame beta chains. Records with the same CDR3 protein are collapsed into one entry carrying the most frequent genes and DNA. Across this sample there are 1.4 million or so distinct CDR3 sequences, with around 40% seen only once. Clones ranked in the top ten supply around 4% of the sample. Sequenced: blood. These receptors all stem from a woman younger than 35 in good health.

This clonotype was seen only a few times. At one end, the junction sequence differs from germline, possibly due to a read error. This chain links TRBV7-7 with TRBJ2-7, with 8 positions matching TRBD2. This CDR3 has 16 residues. The germline V gene has CDR1 SSHAT and CDR2 FNYEAQ (reference sequence). The CDR3 DNA follows: TGTGCTAGCAGTTTCCCGGGACTAGTGATAATTCACGAGCAGTACTTC. This translates into CASSFPGLVIIHEQYF.

Only a few counts were recorded for this clonotype. The chain is built from TRBV20-1 and TRBJ2-1, with TRBD2 matching 9 bases. The CDR3 extends over 14 amino acids. The germline gives CDR1 DFQATT, CDR2 SNEGSKA (reference sequence). The V segment lost 1 base and the J segment 7 bases; nucleotides outside the gene matches: 5. CDR3 sequence: CSARVPLAGNEQFF. DNA of the CDR3: TGCAGTGCTAGAGTGCCGCTAGCGGGGAATGAGCAGTTCTTC.

This clonotype was detected only a few times. The V and J genes are TRBV15 and TRBJ2-7; D is tentatively TRBD1 or TRBD2 (5 bases each). Germline CDR1 and CDR2: LNHNV and YYDKDF (reference sequence). The CDR3 totals 13 residues. Between the trimmed V and J ends, which lost 9 bases and 3 bases, there was a span of 15 bases. As DNA, the CDR3 is TGTGCCACTAAAGCCGGGGCCAACTACGAGCAGTACTTC. It specifies CATKAGANYEQYF.

V is TRBV15 and J is TRBJ2-1; TRBD2 matches 12 bases. Germline values: CDR1 LNHNV, CDR2 YYDKDF (reference sequence). Losses at the gene ends were 3 bases for V and 5 bases for J; bases not matched to a gene: 2. This CDR3 region has 15 residues. The CDR3 sequence: CATSSGLAGNNEQFF. Here the CDR3 DNA reads TGTGCCACCAGCAGTGGACTAGCGGGGAACAATGAGCAGTTCTTC.

The sample holds a few counts of this clonotype. V and J are TRBV10-3 and TRBJ2-7; 7 bases fit TRBD2. The V and J ends lost 10 bases and 3 bases, in that order; junction bases with no gene match: 15. The CDR3 sequence is 15 residues long. Germline V gives CDR1 ENHRY, CDR2 SYGVKD. The CDR3, as DNA: TGTGCCACTCAGGGAGGGGACGGGTTTAACTACGAGCAGTACTTC. It codes for CATQGGDGFNYEQYF.

The chain has TRBV4-3 and TRBJ1-6, with D possibly TRBD1 on 6 matching bases. Germline V lookup: CDR1 LGHNA, CDR2 YSLEER. V shed 0 bases and J shed 0 bases, with 15 bases lying between them. This CDR3 region has 19 residues. CDR3 region: CASSQDPQGPSSYNSPLHF. In DNA, the CDR3 is TGCGCCAGCAGCCAAGATCCCCAGGGGCCGAGCTCCTATAATTCACCCCTCCACTTT.

In its sample, this clonotype was seen a few times. V gene TRBV20-1 combines with J gene TRBJ1-1; D possibly corresponds to TRBD1 (5 bases). CDR1 and CDR2 from the germline V gene are DFQATT and SNEGSKA (reference sequence). The CDR3 totals 13 residues. CDR3 bases: TGCAGCTCTCTGGAGGGCCTGAGGGGTGAAGCTTTCTTT. Its protein is CSSLEGLRGEAFF.

The chain uses TRBV7-2 and TRBJ2-1, with 9 bases aligning to TRBD2. This CDR3 is 12 amino acids long. J was trimmed by 15 bases and V by 3 bases; bases with no gene match: 6. Germline loops: CDR1 SGHTA, CDR2 FQGNSA. CDR3 in DNA: TGTGCCAGCAGCTTCATTAGCGGGAGTCGGTTCTTC. It codes for CASSFISGSRFF.

This clonotype has only a few counts. The chain recombines TRBV29-1 with TRBJ1-2; D not resolved. The CDR3 runs to 13 residues. V lost 7 bases, J lost 5 bases, and 17 bases lay in between. Germline V gives CDR1 SQVTM, CDR2 ANQGSEA. This CDR3 reads CSGGGGERYGYTF. The CDR3 DNA follows: TGCAGCGGAGGCGGCGGGGAGCGGTATGGCTACACCTTC.

The chain employs TRBV9 and TRBJ2-7; 7 bases fit TRBD1. From germline, CDR1 is SGDLS and CDR2 YYNGEE. This CDR3 contains 14 residues. V was pared by 4 bases and J by 3 bases, with 7 bases of the junction left unmatched. CDR3 protein: CASSPIWDSYEQYF. In DNA, the CDR3 is TGTGCCAGCAGCCCGATCTGGGACAGCTACGAGCAGTACTTC.

V usage is TRBV24-1 and J usage is TRBJ2-5; 8 bases fit TRBD1. The germline gives CDR1 KGHDR, CDR2 SFDVKD. J gave up 0 bases and V 3 bases, and 5 bases lay outside the gene matches. The length of the CDR3 is 16 residues. CDR3 nucleotides: TGTGCCACCAGTGATATGGACAGGGATCACCAAGAGACCCAGTACTTC. This sequence encodes CATSDMDRDHQETQYF.

This chain links TRBV18 with TRBJ2-1, with D possibly matching TRBD1 (6 bases). V was clipped by 2 bases and J by 1 base, with 9 bases between them. Germline V gene lookup returns CDR1 KGHSH and CDR2 LQKENI. The CDR3 has 15 amino acids. The CDR3 loop is CASSPADRSYNEQFF. The CDR3 nucleotides are TGTGCCAGCTCACCAGCCGACAGGTCCTACAATGAGCAGTTCTTC.